Below are 20 T cell receptor beta chains sequenced from a single sample in a study of response to subunit inactivated influenza vaccine. One entry per CDR3 protein, called by TCRdb with MiXCR from the RT-PCR reads. The data show around 180,000 distinct CDR3 sequences, about a tenth seen once. The sequences come from non-naive T cells sorted from PBMCs, collected on the day of vaccination. The receptors here all came from a man between 50 and 59 years old who received an inactivated influenza vaccine.

This clonotype has at least ten counts. At one end, the junction sequence differs from germline, possibly due to a read error. V usage is TRBV18 and J usage is TRBJ2-7, with TRBD2 identical over 8 bases. Germline CDR1 is KGHSH and CDR2 is LQKENI. This CDR3 comprises 15 residues. The CDR3 here is CASSPPGLGAYEQYF. As DNA, the CDR3 is TGTGCCAGCTCCCCACCGGGACTAGGAGCCTACGAGCAGTACTTC.

This clonotype has more than one count but fewer than ten. The V and J genes are TRBV7-2 and TRBJ2-3; D may correspond to TRBD1 or TRBD2 (5 bases each). The V and J ends lost 2 bases and 4 bases respectively, with 13 bases between them. CDR3 length: 15 amino acids. From germline, CDR1 is SGHTA and CDR2 FQGNSA. The CDR3 DNA reads TGTGCCAGCAGCTTACAGGGAGCAATATCAGATACGCAGTATTTT. Its protein product is CASSLQGAISDTQYF.

This clonotype was seen ten or more times. V is TRBV28 and J is TRBJ2-7, with 8 positions matching TRBD2. The germline V gene encodes CDR1 MDHEN and CDR2 SYDVKM. The CDR3 is made up of 15 amino acids. V was clipped by 7 bases and J by 7 bases; unmatched bases: 15. As DNA, the CDR3 is TGTGCCAGCAATTACGGGGGGACTAGTTGGGGTGAGCAGTACTTC. Translation: CASNYGGTSWGEQYF.

This clonotype was counted at least ten times. V is TRBV20-1 and J is TRBJ2-7, with TRBD2 identical over 9 bases. The CDR3 is 16 residues long. Germline trimming cut 3 bases from V and 2 bases from J; bases unmatched to any gene: 11. The germline V gene encodes CDR1 DFQATT and CDR2 SNEGSKA (reference sequence). The CDR3 loop is CSASPLAGTLPYEQYF. Written as DNA, the CDR3 is TGCAGTGCTAGCCCCCTAGCGGGAACATTACCCTACGAGCAGTACTTC.

The chain uses TRBV5-6 and TRBJ2-7; 7 nucleotides align to TRBD1. The germline V gene has CDR1 SGHDT and CDR2 YYEEEE. The CDR3 consists of 12 residues. J lost 8 bases, V lost 4 bases, and 6 bases had no gene match. This CDR3 reads CASSPATGKQYF. The CDR3 bases are TGTGCCAGCAGCCCTGCGACAGGGAAGCAGTACTTC.

This clonotype was picked up a small number of times. The CDR3 nucleotides are TGTGCCAGCAGTGACCCGGACAGGGCAGGGAACTATGGCTACACCTTC. Translation gives CASSDPDRAGNYGYTF. This chain uses TRBV6-1 with TRBJ1-2, with TRBD1 matching over 8 bases. Germline CDR1 MNHNS, CDR2 SASEGT. Trimming removed 3 bases from V and 2 bases from J; junction bases left unmatched: 8. The CDR3 contains 16 residues.

The genes are TRBV5-1 and TRBJ1-2, with a possible D match to TRBD1 (6 bases). This CDR3 has 13 amino acids. Trimming removed 4 bases from V and 4 bases from J, with 11 bases in between. Germline V gene lookup returns CDR1 SGHRS and CDR2 YFSETQ. CDR3 coding DNA: TGCGCCAGCAGCCCCGAGACAGGCTATGGCTACACCTTC. It specifies CASSPETGYGYTF.

This clonotype was counted many times. J is TRBJ1-2 and V is TRBV6-1; 7 positions match TRBD1. V dropped 6 bases and J dropped 5; count of bases not matched to a gene: 12. The CDR3 consists of 15 residues. Germline V lookup: CDR1 MNHNS, CDR2 SASEGT. The DNA for the CDR3 is TGTGCCAGCAGACCCGGGGCAGGGGGTCGTTATGGCTACACCTTC. Translating gives CASRPGAGGRYGYTF.

This clonotype appeared a few times. The rearrangement uses TRBV7-2 and TRBJ2-1; either TRBD1 or TRBD2 may fit D (5 bases each). V was clipped by 5 bases and J by 4 bases, with 15 bases between them. Germline V lookup: CDR1 SGHTA, CDR2 FQGNSA. There are 15 residues in the CDR3. The CDR3 nucleotides are TGTGCCAGCAGCGCAACCGGGACCTCGTACAATGAGCAGTTCTTC. It translates to CASSATGTSYNEQFF.

This clonotype was seen at least ten times. This chain uses TRBV7-2 with TRBJ2-7, with D perhaps assigned TRBD1 or TRBD2 (7 bases each). Trimming took 6 bases from V and 1 from J, leaving 16 bases between them. The germline gives CDR1 SGHTA, CDR2 FQGNSA. This CDR3 is built from 15 residues. The chain's CDR3 is CASRKRDSLSYEQYF. Written as DNA, the CDR3 is TGTGCCAGCAGAAAGCGGGACAGCTTATCCTACGAGCAGTACTTC. Drawing the rest from reference TRBV7-2 and TRBJ2-7, the complete variable domain is GAGVSQSPSNKVTEKGKDVELRCDPISGHTALYWYRQSLGQGLEFLIYFQGNSAPDKSGLPSDRFSAERTGGSVSTLTIQRTQQEDSAVYLCASRKRDSLSYEQYFGPGTRLTVT.

This clonotype occurred a few times. The chain carries TRBV15 and TRBJ2-3; no definite D call. CDR3 size: 15 residues. Germline CDR1 and CDR2: LNHNV and YYDKDF (reference sequence). Trimming cost V 0 bases and J 2 bases, with 9 bases left between them. CDR3 sequence (DNA): TGTGCCACCAGCAGAGATCTGTCTCTCACAGATACGCAGTATTTT. Translated: CATSRDLSLTDTQYF.

This clonotype has at least ten counts. This sequence joins TRBV4-3 and TRBJ1-2; TRBD1 might be the D (5 bases). V lost 1 base to trimming and J lost 2 bases, with 11 bases between them. CDR1 is LGHNA and CDR2 is YSLEER in the germline V gene. The CDR3 spans 15 residues. The CDR3 nucleotides are TGCGCCAGCAGCCAAGCGTTGACAGCCAACTATGGCTACACCTTC. Its translation: CASSQALTANYGYTF.

This clonotype has a count of ten or more. The rearrangement joins TRBV5-6 to TRBJ2-7; perhaps D is TRBD1 or TRBD2 (6 bases each). The CDR3 consists of 13 residues. The ends were cut back, 6 bases at V and 7 bases at J, with 17 bases in the middle. CDR1 is SGHDT and CDR2 is YYEEEE in the germline V gene. The chain's CDR3 is CASMQGPGGEQYF. CDR3 nucleotide sequence: TGTGCCAGCATGCAGGGGCCCGGGGGTGAGCAGTACTTC.

The chain carries TRBV29-1 and TRBJ2-5; D is unclear. Germline lookup yields CDR1 SQVTM and CDR2 ANQGSEA. This CDR3 spans 10 amino acids. V dropped 2 bases and J dropped 10 bases, with 8 bases sitting between them. The CDR3 region is CSVEIVYQYF. In DNA, the CDR3 is TGCAGCGTTGAAATTGTCTACCAGTACTTC.

This clonotype was seen many times. This chain uses TRBV12-3 or TRBV12-4 with TRBJ2-1; D call uncertain. The V end lost 2 bases, the J end lost 10 bases, and 9 bases lay between the germline ends. This CDR3 has 12 amino acids. CDR3 region: CASSLSQIEQFF. The CDR3 region has the DNA TGTGCCAGCAGTTTAAGCCAGATAGAGCAGTTCTTC.

This chain joins TRBV3-1 and TRBJ2-3, with TRBD2 matching 7 bases. The CDR3 totals 15 residues. The germline CDR1 and CDR2 sequences are LGHDT and YNNKEL (reference sequence). The V gene end was trimmed by 1 base and the J gene end by 6 bases; junction bases not matched to a gene: 7. CDR3 region: CASSQARTSVDTQYF. The CDR3 bases are TGTGCCAGCAGCCAAGCAAGGACTAGTGTTGATACGCAGTATTTT.

In this sample, this clonotype turned up a few times. This chain links TRBV11-2 with TRBJ2-5; TRBD1 is a possible D gene (6 bases). Trimming removed 3 bases from V and 1 base from J, with 9 bases in between. The germline V gene encodes CDR1 SGHAT and CDR2 FQNNGV. The CDR3 is 14 residues long. The DNA of the CDR3 is TGTGCCAGCAGCTTCGGACAGCGCCAAGAGACCCAGTACTTC. Its translation is CASSFGQRQETQYF.

This clonotype occurred many times. The V call is TRBV20-1, the J call TRBJ2-3; TRBD2 aligns across 9 bases. The ends lost 4 bases at V and 6 bases at J; junction bases unmatched: 11. Germline CDR1 DFQATT, CDR2 SNEGSKA (reference sequence). This CDR3 has 15 residues. CDR3 region: CSATRGGGAKDTQYF. The CDR3 DNA is TGCAGTGCTACCAGGGGCGGGGGGGCCAAGGATACGCAGTATTTT.

The chain employs TRBV27 and TRBJ2-1; the match to TRBD2 covers 8 bases. After removal of 3 bases from V and 9 bases from J, the junction contained 4 bases not matched to a gene. Germline V lookup: CDR1 MNHEY, CDR2 SMNVEV (reference sequence). This CDR3 spans 13 amino acids. The CDR3 nucleotides read TGTGCCAGCAGTTTTCCGGGAGGGTTTGAGCAGTTCTTC. Amino acids: CASSFPGGFEQFF.

This clonotype showed up many times. The chain is built from TRBV7-2 and TRBJ2-3, with D possibly TRBD1 on 8 matching bases. Deletions cut 2 bases from V and 1 base from J, with 13 bases between. This CDR3 contains 16 residues. Germline V lookup: CDR1 SGHTA, CDR2 FQGNSA. CDR3 sequence reads: CASSLSTGGGTDTQYF. CDR3 DNA: TGTGCCAGCAGCTTATCCACAGGGGGGGGCACAGATACGCAGTATTTT.